A selection of T cell receptor beta chains follows, all from one sample in a study of blood T cell repertoires in COVID-19. Here immunoSEQ multiplex PCR was the method, and the copy in TCRdb shows in-frame clones only, minus some. The table includes hundreds of thousands of clones, about 91% detected once. The sample taken for sequencing was peripheral blood. All receptors derive from a woman in her 30s with COVID-19, enrolled during active disease. Each CDR3 is given with its conserved first and last residue. A D gene is named only where the DNA matches it firmly. Clone size is not always given. Where it is, it says once, few, many or a class for expanded clones.

j_call clone_size v_call d_call cdr3_nt cdr3_aa
TRBJ1-4 . TRBV11-2 . TGTGCCAGCAGCTCGGCGGCCCTTGAAAAACTGTTTTTT CASSSAALEKLFF
TRBJ1-1 . TRBV5-8 . TGTGCCAGCAGCTTGCGAGGAGGGACTAACACTGAAGCTTTCTTT CASSLRGGTNTEAFF
TRBJ1-6 . TRBV7-2 . TGTGCCAGCAGCTTAGCCGGCGGGGGTTCACCCCTCCACTTT CASSLAGGGSPLHF
TRBJ2-1 . TRBV7-2 TRBD1 TGTGCCAGCCGAGGACAGGGGGTACACAATGAGCAGTTCTTC CASRGQGVHNEQFF
TRBJ1-6 . TRBV24-1 . TGTGCCACCAGTGATAGGGGTTCTCCTTCACCCCTCCACTTT CATSDRGSPSPLHF
TRBJ2-7 . TRBV5-1 TRBD1 TGCGCCAGCAGCCAATCGACAGGGGGCAGGTACGAGCAGTACTTC CASSQSTGGRYEQYF
TRBJ2-1 . TRBV28 . TGTGCCAGCAGCCCTGTCCCACTAAGCTCCTACAATGAGCAGTTCTTC CASSPVPLSSYNEQFF
TRBJ2-1 . TRBV24-1 . TGTGCCACCAACTCAGGGTCCTACAATGAGCAGTTCTTC CATNSGSYNEQFF
TRBJ2-1 . TRBV5-4 . TGTGCCAGCAGCCCCCGCACAGGGGAGGATGAGCAGTTCTTC CASSPRTGEDEQFF
TRBJ1-4 once TRBV5-4 . TGTGCCAGCAGCCTGGACAGCGGGAATGAAAAACTGTTTTTT CASSLDSGNEKLFF
TRBJ1-3 . TRBV19 . TGTGCCAGTAGTATTCCAGGGGTAGGTTCTGGAAACACCATATATTTT CASSIPGVGSGNTIYF
TRBJ2-7 . TRBV4-2 TRBD1 TGTGCCAGCAGCCAGAATTGGGAGGGACAGGGAGTGTACGAGCAGTACTTC CASSQNWEGQGVYEQYF
TRBJ2-1 . TRBV7-9 TRBD2 TGTGCCAGCAGCCCCGGGGGGAATGAGCAGTTCTTC CASSPGGNEQFF
TRBJ1-6 . TRBV24-1 . TGTGCCACCAGTGAACGGAAGTTCCGGGTGGAGGATTCGAATTCACCCCTCCACTTT CATSERKFRVEDSNSPLHF
TRBJ2-2 . TRBV4-3 TRBD2 TGCGCCAGCAGCCCTGGGACTAGCGGGGGGAGGCTAGGTACGAACACCGGGGAGCTGTTTTTT CASSPGTSGGRLGTNTGELFF
TRBJ1-1 . TRBV19 . TGTGCCCGAGAGGAGGGGACTGAAGCTTTCTTT CAREEGTEAFF
TRBJ2-5 . TRBV2 . TGTGCCAGCAGGTTCAGCGGAAAAGAGACCCAGTACTTC CASRFSGKETQYF
TRBJ1-2 . TRBV5-4 TRBD1 TGTGCCAGCAGCTTGGGGGACAGGGGTGACTATGGCTACACCTTC CASSLGDRGDYGYTF
TRBJ1-2 . TRBV10-3 . TGTGCCATCAGTGAGTCTGGGACATTTTATGGCTACACCTTC CAISESGTFYGYTF
TRBJ2-1 . TRBV3-1/TRBV3-2 . TGTGCCAGCAGCCAAGAGGCGGGGCCCTACAATGAGCAGTTCTTC CASSQEAGPYNEQFF